This T cell receptor beta chain is from a study of blood T cell repertoires in COVID-19 (dated by TCRdb to the early 2020s). About the investigation overall: Samples from collaborators originated in the United States, Italy and Spain and spanned both the acute and convalescent phases of COVID-19. The material from the prospective study consisted of cDNA or gDNA derived from T cells, B-cell-depleted T cells, or PBMCs. Subjects who had been exposed to COVID-19, were actively infected with it, or had recovered from it provided the deeply sampled blood TCRbeta repertoires that made up the dataset. The repertoires were released in a freely available public database meant as a resource for research on the immune response to SARS-CoV-2. The samples were drawn from two sources: the first 160 participants of the ongoing ImmuneRACE study, and some 1,300 subjects contributed by 6 global collaborators. Sample metadata almost always included a de-identified subject ID, COVID-19 status, age in years and sex. HLA class I and class II types, where available, came from metadata supplied by the sample provider rather than from assay-based typing. Study-wide findings and limitations: Clinical and demographic metadata were provided uncurated, with the amount varying by source and participant.

For this clone: This receptor's antigen is unknown. Nothing much larger sits one base from this clone, and base qualities are not available.

The immunoSEQ Assay, a bias-controlled multiplex PCR, was used to amplify TCRbeta CDR3 regions from genomic DNA. The original pipeline was this. Within the assay, amplification of reference gene primers was used to estimate how many nucleated cells each sample contained. To quantify the absolute abundance of each unique TCRbeta CDR3 rearrangement, sequence reads were collapsed and filtered. Productive Simpson clonality was computed per sample as the square root of Simpson's diversity index over productive rearrangements. The immuneACCESS repertoire file appears here via TCRdb, limited to in-frame rearrangements. These files lack a portion of the clones; in checked studies, under half of the deficit traces to unresolved V genes, and the cause of the others is not known. V and J calls and clone size are given by that table; D and trimming were obtained from the DNA. The table for this sample lists about 260,000 clones; 75% to 90% of them were counted only once. Over 1.2% of the sample goes to the ten largest clones.

Another Seattle source contributed samples from volunteer blood donors who had recovered from COVID-19. Whole blood was collected in K2EDTA tubes by collaborating institutions according to the institutions' own protocols. Collaborator samples were shipped for TCRbeta analysis as frozen whole blood, isolated PBMCs, or DNA extracted from either sample type. The TCR sequence derives from a woman aged 40 to 50 who had recovered from COVID-19. Input material: peripheral blood.

The CDR3 has the sequence CASSKTGLAGGRDTQYF. In nucleotides, the sequence is TGCGCCAGCAGCAAGACCGGACTAGCGGGGGGACGAGATACGCAGTATTTT. Recombination linked TRBV5-1 to TRBJ2-3, and 14 junctional nucleotides match TRBD2. According to the germline V gene, CDR1 reads SGHRS and CDR2 reads YFSETQ. The germline V end is reduced by 4 bases and the J end by 5 bases; junction bases left unmatched: 9. The CDR3 goes from the cysteine to the phenylalanine over 17 residues. Only the CDR3 region is kept as DNA, spanning 51 bases read in frame from base 1. The reference TRBV5-1 and TRBJ2-3 proteins fill in what lies around the CDR3, so the full variable domain reads KAGVTQTPRYLIKTRGQQVTLSCSPISGHRSVSWYQQTPGQGLQFLFEYFSETQRNKGNFPGRFSGRQFSNSRSEMNVSTLELGDSALYLCASSKTGLAGGRDTQYFGPGTRLTVL.